Sequencing of this T cell receptor (beta chain) was carried out in a study of shared clonotypes between healthy human individuals. Study-wide background: CD4 naive cells filled three plates per donor, CD4 memory three, CD8 naive two and CD8 memory one. Overall study results and limits: The low donor count limited represented genetic and exposure-history diversity. Naive subsets typically showed greater estimated richness than memory subsets.

This table comes from immunoSEQ multiplex PCR, and its TCRdb copy is limited to in-frame clones, with some not included. The data show 190,000 or so clones, with 65% to 80% seen just once and more than 9% held by the top ten. The V gene's germline CDR1 is SNHLY and CDR2 FYNNEI. Deletions cut 5 bases from V and 5 bases from J, with 9 bases between. The length of the CDR3 is 12 residues. With regard to this clone: Its antigen is not identified.

The sequence derives from a man aged 25 to 40 in good health. The source material was memory CD4+ T cells sorted from blood. Specified subset: CD45RA-negative fraction. The chain carries TRBV2 and TRBJ2-5; D is unclear. CDR3 bases: TGTGCCAGCAGTAAGGCAGTGGAGACCCAGTACTTC. Protein sequence: CASSKAVETQYF.